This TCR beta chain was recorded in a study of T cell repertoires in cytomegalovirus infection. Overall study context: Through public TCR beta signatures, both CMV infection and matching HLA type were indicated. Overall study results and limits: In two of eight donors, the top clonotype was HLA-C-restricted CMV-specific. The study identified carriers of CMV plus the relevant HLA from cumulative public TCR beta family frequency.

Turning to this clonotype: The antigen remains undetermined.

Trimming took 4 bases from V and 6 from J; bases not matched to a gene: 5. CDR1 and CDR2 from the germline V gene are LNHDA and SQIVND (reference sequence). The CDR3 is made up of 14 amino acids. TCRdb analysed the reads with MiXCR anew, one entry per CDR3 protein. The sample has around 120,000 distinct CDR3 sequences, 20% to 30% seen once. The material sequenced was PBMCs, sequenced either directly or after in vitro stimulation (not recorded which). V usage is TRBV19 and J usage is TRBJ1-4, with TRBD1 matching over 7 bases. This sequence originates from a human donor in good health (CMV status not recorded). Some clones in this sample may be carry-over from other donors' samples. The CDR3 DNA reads TGTGCCAGTAGTACCGGGACAGCTGATGAAAAACTGTTTTTT. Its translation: CASSTGTADEKLFF.